Listed here are 30 T cell receptor beta chains from one sample, sequenced in a study of T cells in Graves' hyperthyroidism and ophthalmopathy. It was RNA transcripts that yielded the amplified TCR beta CDR3 regions. Using the HTBI primer set, a first-round RT-PCR was run on the TCR CDR3. TCRdb reprocessed the multiplex PCR reads via MiXCR and lists one record per CDR3 protein. The sample holds roughly 840,000 distinct CDR3 sequences, over 35% seen once. The material sequenced was blood. The receptors derive from a man aged 18 to 30 with Graves' hyperthyroidism.

V usage is TRBV6-1 and J usage is TRBJ2-7; possible D gene TRBD2, 6 bases. The CDR3 runs 14 residues. Trimming took off 8 bases at V and 4 bases at J, with 18 bases between the two ends. Germline assignment: CDR1 MNHNS and CDR2 SASEGT. The CDR3 region is CASDHGGNSYEQYF. For the CDR3, the DNA is TGTGCCAGCGACCACGGCGGGAATTCTTACGAGCAGTACTTC.

V and J are TRBV6-4 and TRBJ2-1; 7 bases align to TRBD2. The V and J ends lost 0 bases and 0 bases, in that order; junction bases with no gene match: 5. Germline values: CDR1 MRHNA, CDR2 SNTAGT. The CDR3 has 17 residues. CDR3: CASSDSSSGPSYNEQFF. The CDR3 nucleotides are TGTGCCAGCAGTGACTCGTCTAGCGGACCCTCCTACAATGAGCAGTTCTTC.

The chain recombines TRBV20-1 with TRBJ2-7; TRBD1 is a possible D gene (6 bases). This CDR3 spans 12 amino acids. CDR1 is DFQATT and CDR2 is SNEGSKA in the germline V gene (reference sequence). CDR3 coding DNA: TGCAAGAGGCGGCAGGGGCACCCCGAGCAGTACTTC. This translates into CKRRQGHPEQYF.

This clonotype was observed at least ten times. This chain joins TRBV19 and TRBJ1-1, with unresolved D. Germline-derived CDR1 and CDR2 are LNHDA and SQIVND (reference sequence). V was pared by 10 bases and J by 6 bases, with 12 bases between. This CDR3 is 11 amino acids long. The CDR3 protein is CATSAPSEAFF. CDR3 nucleotide sequence: TGTGCCACTTCGGCCCCATCTGAAGCTTTCTTT.

Ten or more counts support this clonotype. This rearrangement joins TRBV20-1 to TRBJ1-2; 7 bases agree with TRBD1. Trimming removed 7 bases from V and 5 bases from J; junction bases left unmatched: 10. CDR1 is DFQATT, CDR2 SNEGSKA, per germline (reference sequence). The CDR3 extends over 13 amino acids. This chain's CDR3 is CSVRDRAKYGYTF. In DNA form, the CDR3 reads TGCAGTGTTCGCGACAGGGCGAAGTATGGCTACACCTTC.

This clonotype appeared once. This CDR3 reads CSSIPGTGELFF. The CDR3 bases are TGCAGCAGCATTCCAGGGACCGGGGAGCTGTTTTTT. The V gene is TRBV29-1, the J gene TRBJ2-2, with D perhaps matching TRBD1 (5 bases). The CDR3 spans 12 residues. Germline V gene data show CDR1 as SQVTM and CDR2 as ANQGSEA. V dropped 8 bases and J dropped 5 bases, with 12 bases sitting between them.

The chain combines TRBV29-1 with TRBJ2-3; D not resolved. V was shortened by 6 bases and J by 2 bases, with 12 bases between the two germline ends. Per germline, CDR1 SQVTM and CDR2 ANQGSEA. CDR3 length: 13 amino acids. The CDR3 bases are TGCAGCGTGGATGGCGTCTACACAGATACGCAGTATTTT. This translates into CSVDGVYTDTQYF.

The rearrangement joins TRBV5-1 to TRBJ1-1, with a tentative D call TRBD1 (5 bases). The V end was cut by 4 bases, the J end by 2 bases, with 18 bases between. Germline V gene lookup returns CDR1 SGHRS and CDR2 YFSETQ. The CDR3 totals 16 residues. CDR3 in DNA: TGCGCCAGCAGCCGTTCGGGGGGAGGGTACAACACTGAAGCTTTCTTT. Translating it yields CASSRSGGGYNTEAFF.

This chain connects TRBV7-4 to TRBJ2-7; 14 positions match TRBD2. Losses at the gene ends were 6 bases for V and 7 bases for J; bases not matched to a gene: 8. Germline CDR1 reads SGHVT; CDR2 reads SQSDAQ. This CDR3 comprises 15 residues. CDR3 bases: TGTGCCAGCAGTGAGACTAGCGGGGGGGCTGAAGAGCAGTACTTC. Protein sequence: CASSETSGGAEEQYF. Based on the CDR3 plus reference TRBV7-4 and TRBJ2-7, the full variable domain is GAGVSQSPRYKVAKRGRDVALRCDSISGHVTLYWYRQTLGQGSEVLTYSQSDAQRDKSGRPSGRFSAERPERSVSTLKIQRTEQGDSAVYLCASSETSGGAEEQYFGPGTRLTVT.

The chain carries TRBV7-2 and TRBJ1-1; D is undetermined. Trimming shortened V by 3 bases and J by 0 bases, and 8 bases separated the two germline ends. The CDR3 is 14 amino acids. CDR1 and CDR2 (germline): SGHTA, FQGNSA. CDR3 sequence (DNA): TGTGCCAGCAGCTTTCGGACGGTGAACACTGAAGCTTTCTTT. Its protein is CASSFRTVNTEAFF.

The table lists this clonotype with a few counts. This chain links TRBV4-1 with TRBJ1-1, with unresolved D. Trimming took 0 bases from V and 1 from J, leaving 9 bases between them. Germline CDR1 MGHRA, CDR2 YSYEKL. The CDR3 runs 15 residues. CDR3 protein: CASSQDSTQNTEAFF. The CDR3 DNA sequence: TGCGCCAGCAGCCAAGATAGTACCCAGAACACTGAAGCTTTCTTT.

In this sample, this clonotype turned up many times. This chain uses TRBV14 with TRBJ1-1; D remains ambiguous. The germline V gene encodes CDR1 SGHDN and CDR2 FVKESK. CDR3 length: 13 residues. With 1 base removed from V and 3 bases from J, the gap between germline ends came to 6 bases. The DNA for the CDR3 is TGTGCCAGCAGCCAAGGGGTACACACTGAAGCTTTCTTT. This translates into CASSQGVHTEAFF.

This clonotype showed up just once. The gene calls are TRBV24-1 and TRBJ1-1, with 8 bases matching TRBD1. There are 12 residues in the CDR3. CDR1 and CDR2 (germline): KGHDR, SFDVKD. Trimming took 9 bases from V and 6 from J; bases not matched to a gene: 5. The CDR3: CATGTGGSEAFF. CDR3 DNA: TGTGCCACCGGGACAGGAGGCTCTGAAGCTTTCTTT.

This clonotype was observed a handful of times. At one of its ends the junction is not consistent with the germline gene, which may arise from a read error. The chain has TRBV5-8 and TRBJ2-5; D is unresolved. Germline CDR1 SGHTS, CDR2 YDEGEE. The CDR3 consists of 15 residues. The CDR3 region has the DNA TGCGCCAGCAGCCAAGATGCAGGCGACCAAGAGACCCAGTACTTC. Encoded protein: CASSQDAGDQETQYF.

This clonotype was seen a handful of times. The chain recombines TRBV5-1 with TRBJ2-5, with 12 bases that match TRBD2. CDR3 size: 16 residues. Germline CDR1 and CDR2: SGHRS and YFSETQ. With V trimmed by 4 bases and J by 5 bases, 9 bases remained unmatched. Here the CDR3 DNA reads TGCGCCAGCAGCGGACGGACTAGCGGGGCTCGGGAGACCCAGTACTTC. Protein: CASSGRTSGARETQYF. Filled out from reference TRBV5-1 and TRBJ2-5, the complete variable domain reads KAGVTQTPRYLIKTRGQQVTLSCSPISGHRSVSWYQQTPGQGLQFLFEYFSETQRNKGNFPGRFSGRQFSNSRSEMNVSTLELGDSALYLCASSGRTSGARETQYFGPGTRLLVL.

V usage is TRBV5-1 and J usage is TRBJ2-7; 9 positions match TRBD2. J was trimmed by 4 bases and V by 0 bases; bases with no gene match: 5. The CDR3 covers 15 residues. Germline CDR1 and CDR2: SGHRS and YFSETQ. Written as DNA, the CDR3 is TGCGCCAGCAGCTTGGGTATAGCGGGGGAGTACGAGCAGTACTTC. This gives the protein CASSLGIAGEYEQYF.

This clonotype was observed a handful of times. The chain links TRBV6-5 to TRBJ1-5; D is unclear. This CDR3 has 15 residues. The V end was cut by 0 bases, the J end by 6 bases, with 12 bases between. Germline CDR1 is MNHEY and CDR2 is SVGAGI. The CDR3 protein is CASSYSAGTSQPQHF. CDR3 DNA: TGTGCCAGCAGTTACTCCGCAGGCACCAGTCAGCCCCAGCATTTT.

Only a few counts were recorded for this clonotype. The chain recombines TRBV7-9 with TRBJ2-2; D not resolved. Germline CDR1 and CDR2: SEHNR and FQNEAQ (reference sequence). The CDR3 loop spans 14 amino acids. V lost 5 bases and J lost 3, with 10 bases in between. The CDR3 DNA is TGTGCCAGCAGCCCGAGAGTTGACACCGGGGAGCTGTTTTTT. Protein sequence: CASSPRVDTGELFF.

The table lists this clonotype with a few counts. The chain has TRBV11-1 and TRBJ1-1; D not certain. This CDR3 has 13 residues. The V end lost 5 bases, the J end lost 3 bases, and 10 bases lay between the germline ends. Germline-derived CDR1 and CDR2 are SGHAT and FQDESV (reference sequence). The CDR3 region has the DNA TGTGCCAGCAGCCTGTGGAGGGACACTGAAGCTTTCTTT. It encodes CASSLWRDTEAFF.

V is TRBV7-2 and J is TRBJ2-5, with 12 bases identical to TRBD2. This CDR3 is built from 16 residues. V dropped 1 base and J dropped 7; count of bases not matched to a gene: 7. Germline V gene sequence: CDR1 SGHTA, CDR2 FQGNSA. The DNA for the CDR3 is TGTGCCAGCAGCTTAGATGCGACTAGCGGGAGTCTGACCCAGTACTTC. Its translation: CASSLDATSGSLTQYF.

With regard to this clonotype: It may be a read error: a sequence one base away is much more abundant. This CDR3 is CATSGEQGANEKLFF. The DNA of the CDR3 is TGTGCCACCAGCGGAGAACAGGGGGCGAATGAAAAACTGTTTTTT. The chain joins TRBV15 to TRBJ1-4, with 9 bases identical to TRBD1. The CDR3 covers 15 residues. The V gene's germline CDR1 is LNHNV and CDR2 YYDKDF (reference sequence). Drawing the rest from reference TRBV15 and TRBJ1-4, the complete variable domain is DAMVIQNPRYQVTQFGKPVTLSCSQTLNHNVMYWYQQKSSQAPKLLFHYYDKDFNNEADTPDNFQSRRPNTSFCFLDIRSPGLGDTAMYLCATSGEQGANEKLFFGSGTQLSVL.

V and J are TRBV3-1 and TRBJ1-6, with unresolved D. The CDR3 is 12 amino acids. The germline gives CDR1 LGHDT, CDR2 YNNKEL (reference sequence). V lost 1 base and J 8 bases, leaving 3 bases between the germline ends. CDR3 DNA: TGTGCCAGCAGCCAAGTCGATTCACCCCTCCACTTT. Encoded protein: CASSQVDSPLHF.

This clonotype occurred many times. The V call is TRBV15, the J call TRBJ1-5; D call uncertain. CDR3 size: 15 residues. Between the trimmed V and J ends, which lost 0 bases and 0 bases, there was a span of 6 bases. Germline V gene sequence: CDR1 LNHNV, CDR2 YYDKDF (reference sequence). The CDR3: CATSRERDSNQPQHF. The CDR3 bases are TGTGCCACCAGCAGAGAAAGGGATAGCAATCAGCCCCAGCATTTT.

This clonotype has ten or more counts. The rearrangement uses TRBV29-1 and TRBJ2-5; D possibly matches TRBD1 or TRBD2 (6 bases each). The CDR3 runs 13 residues. Germline V gene lookup returns CDR1 SQVTM and CDR2 ANQGSEA. Between the trimmed V and J ends, which lost 0 bases and 4 bases, there was a span of 9 bases. CDR3 loop: CSVEDGGGETQYF. The CDR3 coding sequence is TGCAGCGTTGAAGATGGAGGGGGAGAGACCCAGTACTTC.

The chain couples TRBV24-1 to TRBJ1-6; possibly TRBD1 for D (5 bases). The CDR3 is 16 amino acids. Germline CDR1 and CDR2: KGHDR and SFDVKD. The ends were cut back, 2 bases at V and 8 bases at J, with 15 bases in the middle. CDR3 DNA: TGTGCCACCAGTGATTCTGCCGGGACCCCGGATTCACCCCTCCACTTT. Translation gives CATSDSAGTPDSPLHF.

V usage is TRBV5-1 and J usage is TRBJ1-4; 8 bases fit TRBD1. The CDR3 contains 15 residues. Trimming at V came to 2 bases and at J to 6 bases, leaving 6 bases not matched to a gene. CDR1 is SGHRS and CDR2 is YFSETQ in the germline V gene. CDR3 bases: TGCGCCAGCAGCTTCCAGGGGGCGCGGGATGAAAAACTGTTTTTT. It is translated as CASSFQGARDEKLFF.

V gene TRBV20-1 combines with J gene TRBJ1-1, with D perhaps matching TRBD1 (5 bases). Germline V gene data show CDR1 as DFQATT and CDR2 as SNEGSKA (reference sequence). The germline V and J ends were trimmed by 0 bases and 4 bases, with 15 bases remaining between them. This CDR3 is built from 15 residues. As DNA, the CDR3 is TGCAGTGCTAGAGATTGGAGAGGGGACGGCACTGAAGCTTTCTTT. Translation gives CSARDWRGDGTEAFF.

This clonotype was seen more than once but under ten times. The chain employs TRBV6-6 and TRBJ1-4; TRBD1 matches at 7 bases. CDR1 is MNHNY and CDR2 is SVGAGI in the germline V gene (reference sequence). The CDR3 runs to 14 residues. J gave up 7 bases and V 7 bases, and 9 bases lay outside the gene matches. CDR3 in amino acids: CASNFRDRGEKLFF. The CDR3 DNA is TGTGCCAGCAACTTCAGGGACAGAGGTGAAAAACTGTTTTTT.

This clonotype was counted many times. The DNA for the CDR3 is TGCAGCGTTCCGGACAGCTACACTGAAGCTTTCTTT. The encoded protein is CSVPDSYTEAFF. The rearrangement joins TRBV29-1 to TRBJ1-1, with D possibly being TRBD1 (6 bases). Germline V lookup: CDR1 SQVTM, CDR2 ANQGSEA. The V end was cut by 5 bases, the J end by 3 bases, with 10 bases between. The CDR3 has 12 amino acids.

In regard to this clonotype: One end of the junction fails to match germline, which may point to a read error. The rearrangement joins TRBV7-6 to TRBJ1-4; D gene ambiguous. The CDR3 has 16 amino acids. Per the germline V gene, CDR1 is SGHVS and CDR2 is FNYEAQ. CDR3 bases: TGTGCCAGCGGCTTTAGTCCGACTGCAACTAATGAAAAACTGTTTTTT. Its translation is CASGFSPTATNEKLFF.